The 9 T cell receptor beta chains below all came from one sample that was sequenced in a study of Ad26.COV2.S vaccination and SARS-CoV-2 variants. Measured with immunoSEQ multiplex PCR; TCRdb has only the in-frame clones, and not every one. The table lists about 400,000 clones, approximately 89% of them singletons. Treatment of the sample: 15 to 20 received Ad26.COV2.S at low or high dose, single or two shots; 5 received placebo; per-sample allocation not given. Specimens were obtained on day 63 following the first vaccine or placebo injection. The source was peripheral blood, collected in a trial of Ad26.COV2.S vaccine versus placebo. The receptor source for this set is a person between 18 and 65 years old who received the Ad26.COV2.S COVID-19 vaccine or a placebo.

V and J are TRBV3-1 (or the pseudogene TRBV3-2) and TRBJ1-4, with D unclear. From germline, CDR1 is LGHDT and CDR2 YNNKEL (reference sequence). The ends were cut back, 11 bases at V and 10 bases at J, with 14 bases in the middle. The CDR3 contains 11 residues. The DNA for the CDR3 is TGTGCCGCCGGGTCACGAGGAAAACTGTTTTTT. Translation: CAAGSRGKLFF.

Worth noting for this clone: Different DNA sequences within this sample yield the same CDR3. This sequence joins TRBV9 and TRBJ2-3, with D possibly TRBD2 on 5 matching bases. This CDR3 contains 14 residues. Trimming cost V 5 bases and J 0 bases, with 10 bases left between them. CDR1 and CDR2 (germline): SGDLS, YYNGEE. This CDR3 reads CASSGGSSTDTQYF. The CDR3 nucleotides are TGTGCCAGCAGTGGAGGCAGTAGCACAGATACGCAGTATTTT.

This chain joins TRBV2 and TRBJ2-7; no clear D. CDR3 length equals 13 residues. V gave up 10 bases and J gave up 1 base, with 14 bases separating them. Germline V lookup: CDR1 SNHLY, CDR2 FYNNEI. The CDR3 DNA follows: TGTGCCATCGGAGTGGCAGGTTCCTACGAGCAGTACTTC. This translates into CAIGVAGSYEQYF.

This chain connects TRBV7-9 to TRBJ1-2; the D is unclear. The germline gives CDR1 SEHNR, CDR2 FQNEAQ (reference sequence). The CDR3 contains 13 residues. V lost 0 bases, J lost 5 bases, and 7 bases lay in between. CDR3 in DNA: TGTGCCAGCAGCTTAGCGAGTGTATATGGCTACACCTTC. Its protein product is CASSLASVYGYTF.

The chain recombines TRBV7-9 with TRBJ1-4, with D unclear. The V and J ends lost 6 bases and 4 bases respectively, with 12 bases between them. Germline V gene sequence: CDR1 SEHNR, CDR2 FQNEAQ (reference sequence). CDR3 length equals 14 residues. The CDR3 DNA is TGTGCCAGCAGTAAGGCGTCGGGTAATGAAAAACTGTTTTTT. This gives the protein CASSKASGNEKLFF. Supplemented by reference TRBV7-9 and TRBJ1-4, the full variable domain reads DTGVSQNPRHKITKRGQNVTFRCDPISEHNRLYWYRQTLGQGPEFLTYFQNEAQLEKSRLLSDRFSAERPKGSFSTLEIQRTEQGDSAMYLCASSKASGNEKLFFGSGTQLSVL.

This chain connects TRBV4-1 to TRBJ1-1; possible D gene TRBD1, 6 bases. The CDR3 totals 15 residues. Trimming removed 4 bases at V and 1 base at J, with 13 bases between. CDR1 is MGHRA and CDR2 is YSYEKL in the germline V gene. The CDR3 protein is CASSLGQRPNTEAFF. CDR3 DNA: TGCGCCAGCAGCCTAGGACAGCGCCCGAACACTGAAGCTTTCTTT.

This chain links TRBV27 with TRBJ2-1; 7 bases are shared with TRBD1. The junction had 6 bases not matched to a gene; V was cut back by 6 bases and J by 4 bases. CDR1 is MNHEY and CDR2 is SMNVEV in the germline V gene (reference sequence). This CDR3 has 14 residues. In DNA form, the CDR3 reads TGTGCCAGCAGCCCCCGGACAGGATACAATGAGCAGTTCTTC. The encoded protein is CASSPRTGYNEQFF.

The CDR3 region is CATSRTGQGPEKLFF. The DNA for the CDR3 is TGTGCCACCAGCAGAACGGGACAGGGCCCTGAAAAACTGTTTTTT. This rearrangement joins TRBV15 to TRBJ1-4, with 9 nucleotides matching TRBD1. Unmatched junction bases numbered 5, after V lost 2 bases and J lost 7 bases. The V gene's germline CDR1 is LNHNV and CDR2 YYDKDF (reference sequence). CDR3 length: 15 residues.

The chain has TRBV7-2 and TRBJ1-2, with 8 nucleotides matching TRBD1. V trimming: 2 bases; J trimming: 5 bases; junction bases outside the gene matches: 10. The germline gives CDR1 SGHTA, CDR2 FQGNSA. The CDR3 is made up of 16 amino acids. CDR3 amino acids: CASSLISDRTGYGYTF. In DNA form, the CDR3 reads TGTGCCAGCAGCTTAATCTCGGATAGGACAGGGTATGGCTACACCTTC.